The next 19 T cell receptor beta chains were all read from a single sample in a study of CXCR3-negative and CXCR3-positive naive CD8 T cells. cDNA libraries for TRB were generated by 5' RACE incorporating UMI labels. Reanalyzing the 5' RACE reads, TCRdb keeps one entry per CDR3 protein, without DNA. The table for this sample gives roughly 39,000 distinct CDR3 sequences. Material for sequencing was memory CD8+ T cells from blood. These receptors were collected from a human donor in good health. Some clones in this sample may be carry-over from other donors' samples.

The chain's CDR3 is CASSLDRNEQFF. J is TRBJ2-1 and V is TRBV7-2. The CDR3 runs to 12 residues. The germline CDR1 and CDR2 sequences are SGHTA and FQGNSA.

The chain joins TRBV27 to TRBJ1-2; TCRdb's D gene call, TRBD1, goes unchecked for lack of DNA. CDR1 is MNHEY and CDR2 is SMNVEV in the germline V gene (reference sequence). CDR3 length: 14 residues. The CDR3 protein is CASSPRRTGYGYTF.

V is TRBV20-1 and J is TRBJ2-3. CDR3 length: 14 residues. Looked up from germline, CDR1 is DFQATT and CDR2 is SNEGSKA (reference sequence). The chain's CDR3 is CSARDVAGTDTQYF.

J is TRBJ2-7 and V is TRBV7-9; TCRdb indicates TRBD1, and absent DNA this call remains unverified. This CDR3 comprises 17 residues. Germline lookup yields CDR1 SEHNR and CDR2 FQNEAQ (reference sequence). The CDR3 spells CASRTSRDRSRGDEQYF.

CDR3 residues: CASSDSRHRVTGELFF. The V gene is TRBV6-4, the J gene TRBJ2-2. The CDR3 extends over 16 amino acids. Germline assignment: CDR1 MRHNA and CDR2 SNTAGT.

This sequence joins TRBV16 and TRBJ2-7. The germline gives CDR1 KGHSY, CDR2 FQNENV. CDR3 size: 14 residues. The CDR3 protein is CASSPPTVSYEQYF.

The chain couples TRBV15 to TRBJ2-3. The germline V gene encodes CDR1 LNHNV and CDR2 YYDKDF (reference sequence). The CDR3 spans 14 residues. The CDR3 loop is CATSRVELRDTQYF.

The chain employs TRBV5-4 and TRBJ2-7; TCRdb's assignment of TRBD2 cannot be checked, as there is no DNA. The CDR3 contains 14 residues. The germline V gene has CDR1 SGHNT and CDR2 YYREEE (reference sequence). CDR3 sequence: CASSLDSGGYEQYF.

The chain couples TRBV4-1 to TRBJ2-3; without DNA, the TCRdb call of TRBD2 cannot be checked. Germline V gene sequence: CDR1 MGHRA, CDR2 YSYEKL. The CDR3 loop spans 12 amino acids. The CDR3 sequence: CASSPLAGGQYF.

This chain joins TRBV12-3 or TRBV12-4 and TRBJ2-7; TCRdb picks TRBD2, but there is no DNA to check that call. This CDR3 contains 13 residues. This CDR3 reads CAIPAGSSYEQYF.

The rearrangement links TRBV15 to TRBJ2-7; the D call of TRBD2 rests on TCRdb alone, since no DNA is present to check it. The V gene's germline CDR1 is LNHNV and CDR2 YYDKDF (reference sequence). The CDR3 contains 16 residues. The CDR3: CATSSDERESPYEQYF.

The chain recombines TRBV28 with TRBJ2-7; the D gene TCRdb calls, TRBD1, cannot be checked with no DNA. CDR3 length: 15 amino acids. Germline V gene sequence: CDR1 MDHEN, CDR2 SYDVKM. The CDR3 is CASSSTGGAYYEQYF.

The chain couples TRBV4-3 to TRBJ2-1. There are 13 residues in the CDR3. Germline values: CDR1 LGHNA, CDR2 YSLEER. CDR3 amino acids: CASSQEGWNEQFF.

The V gene is TRBV18, the J gene TRBJ2-7. The germline gives CDR1 KGHSH, CDR2 LQKENI. CDR3 size: 15 residues. CDR3 amino acids: CASSPPEIPRYEQYF. The full variable domain, rest sourced from reference TRBV18 and TRBJ2-7, is NAGVMQNPRHLVRRRGQEARLRCSPMKGHSHVYWYRQLPEEGLKFMVYLQKENIIDESGMPKERFSAEFPKEGPSILRIQQVVRGDSAAYFCASSPPEIPRYEQYFGPGTRLTVT.

CDR3 sequence: CASSLSQTGNTIYF. The V and J genes are TRBV28 and TRBJ1-3. CDR1 and CDR2 from the germline V gene are MDHEN and SYDVKM. The CDR3 totals 14 residues.

This sequence joins TRBV12-3 or TRBV12-4 and TRBJ1-1; as DNA is missing, the TRBD1 call by TCRdb cannot be tested. The CDR3 is 17 amino acids. The CDR3 sequence is CASSLGTGKGEWDEAFF.

The chain employs TRBV11-3 and TRBJ1-2; TCRdb's D call of TRBD1 is untestable without DNA. Germline V CDR1 and CDR2: SGHNT, YENEEA. The CDR3 sequence is 15 residues long. CDR3 region: CASSPRPRQGYGYTF.

The chain links TRBV29-1 to TRBJ2-3; as DNA is missing, the TRBD2 call by TCRdb cannot be tested. The V gene's germline CDR1 is SQVTM and CDR2 ANQGSEA. The CDR3 sequence is 15 residues long. The CDR3 sequence: CSVASGTREPDTQYF.

The CDR3 sequence: CASSQGWGQGEKLFF. This chain links TRBV14 with TRBJ1-4; lacking DNA, the TRBD1 call made by TCRdb goes unchecked. Germline V gives CDR1 SGHDN, CDR2 FVKESK. The CDR3 runs 15 residues.